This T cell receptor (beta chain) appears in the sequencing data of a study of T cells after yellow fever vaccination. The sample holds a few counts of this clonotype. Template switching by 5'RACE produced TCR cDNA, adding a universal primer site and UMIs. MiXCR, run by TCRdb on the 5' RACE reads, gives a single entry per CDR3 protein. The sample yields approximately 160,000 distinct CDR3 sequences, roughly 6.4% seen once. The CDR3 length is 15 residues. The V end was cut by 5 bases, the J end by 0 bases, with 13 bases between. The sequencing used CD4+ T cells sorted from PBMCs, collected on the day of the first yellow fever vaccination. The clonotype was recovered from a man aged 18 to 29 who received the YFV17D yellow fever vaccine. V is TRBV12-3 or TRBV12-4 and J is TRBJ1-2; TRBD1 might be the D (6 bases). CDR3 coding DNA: TGTGCCAGCAGTCCCAGGGGCGACGCTAACTATGGCTACACCTTC. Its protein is CASSPRGDANYGYTF.